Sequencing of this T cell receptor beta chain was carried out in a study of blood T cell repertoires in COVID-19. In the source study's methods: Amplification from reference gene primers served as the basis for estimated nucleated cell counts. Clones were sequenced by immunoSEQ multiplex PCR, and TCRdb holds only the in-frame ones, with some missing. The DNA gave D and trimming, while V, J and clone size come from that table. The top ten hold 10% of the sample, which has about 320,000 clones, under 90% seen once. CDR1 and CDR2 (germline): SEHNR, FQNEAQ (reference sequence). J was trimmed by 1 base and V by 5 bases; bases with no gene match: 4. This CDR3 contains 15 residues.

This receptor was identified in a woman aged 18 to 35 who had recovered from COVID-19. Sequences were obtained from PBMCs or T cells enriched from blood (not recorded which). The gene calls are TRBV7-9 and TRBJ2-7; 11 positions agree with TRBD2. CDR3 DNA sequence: TGTGCCAGCAGCCATAGACTAGCGGGGTCCTACGAGCAGTACTTC. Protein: CASSHRLAGSYEQYF.